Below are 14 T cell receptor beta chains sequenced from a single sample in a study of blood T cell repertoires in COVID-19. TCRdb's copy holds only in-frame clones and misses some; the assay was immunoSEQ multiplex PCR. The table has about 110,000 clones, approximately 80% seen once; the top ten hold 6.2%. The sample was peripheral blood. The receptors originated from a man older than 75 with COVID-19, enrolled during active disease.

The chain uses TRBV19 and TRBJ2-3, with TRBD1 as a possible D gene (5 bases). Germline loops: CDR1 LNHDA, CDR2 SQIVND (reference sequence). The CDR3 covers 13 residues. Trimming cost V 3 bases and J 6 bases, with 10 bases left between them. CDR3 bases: TGTGCCAGTAGTATGAGAAGGGGCGATACGCAGTATTTT. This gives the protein CASSMRRGDTQYF.

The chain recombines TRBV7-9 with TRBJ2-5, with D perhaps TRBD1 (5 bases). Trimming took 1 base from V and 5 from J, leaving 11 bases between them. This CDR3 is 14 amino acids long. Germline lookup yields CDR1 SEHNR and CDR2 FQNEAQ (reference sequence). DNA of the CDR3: TGTGCCAGCAGCTTAGTACAGGCTTCGGAGACCCAGTACTTC. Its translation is CASSLVQASETQYF.

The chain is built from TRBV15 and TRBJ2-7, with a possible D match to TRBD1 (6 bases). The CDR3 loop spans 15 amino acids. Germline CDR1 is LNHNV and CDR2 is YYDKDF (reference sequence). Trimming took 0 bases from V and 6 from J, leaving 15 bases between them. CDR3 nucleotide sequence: TGTGCCACCAGCAGAGATCCCAGGGGCGGGCGCGAGCAGTACTTC. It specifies CATSRDPRGGREQYF. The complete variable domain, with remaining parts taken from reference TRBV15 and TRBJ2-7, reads DAMVIQNPRYQVTQFGKPVTLSCSQTLNHNVMYWYQQKSSQAPKLLFHYYDKDFNNEADTPDNFQSRRPNTSFCFLDIRSPGLGDTAMYLCATSRDPRGGREQYFGPGTRLTVT.

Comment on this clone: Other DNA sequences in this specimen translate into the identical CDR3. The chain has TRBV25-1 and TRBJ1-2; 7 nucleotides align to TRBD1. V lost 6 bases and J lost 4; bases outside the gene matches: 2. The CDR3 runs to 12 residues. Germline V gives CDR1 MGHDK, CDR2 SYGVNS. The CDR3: CASSAGGYGYTF. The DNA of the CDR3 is TGTGCCAGCAGCGCAGGGGGCTATGGCTACACCTTC.

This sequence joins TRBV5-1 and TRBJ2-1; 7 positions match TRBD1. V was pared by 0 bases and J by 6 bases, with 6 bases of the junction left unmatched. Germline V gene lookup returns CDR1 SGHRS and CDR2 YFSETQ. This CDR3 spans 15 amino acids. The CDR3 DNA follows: TGCGCCAGCAGCTTGGAAGGGACAGTCTTCAATGAGCAGTTCTTC. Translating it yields CASSLEGTVFNEQFF.

In DNA form, the CDR3 reads TGCGCCAGCAGCTTTCTTCCCGCGGGAGTCCCCATCAATGAGCAGTTCTTC. It encodes CASSFLPAGVPINEQFF. V and J are TRBV5-1 and TRBJ2-1, with 7 bases aligning to TRBD2. V lost 2 bases to trimming and J lost 6 bases; unmatched junction nucleotides: 14. In germline, CDR1 is SGHRS, CDR2 YFSETQ. This CDR3 comprises 17 residues.

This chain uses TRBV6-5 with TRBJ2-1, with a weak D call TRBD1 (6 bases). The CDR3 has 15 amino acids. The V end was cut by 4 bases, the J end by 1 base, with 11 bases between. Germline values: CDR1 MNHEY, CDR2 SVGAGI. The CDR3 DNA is TGTGCCAGCAGTTTGGGAAGGGGGTCCTACAATGAGCAGTTCTTC. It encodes CASSLGRGSYNEQFF.

The CDR3 sequence is CSASLAVAGSHEQYF. CDR3 nucleotides: TGCAGTGCTAGTCTCGCCGTAGCGGGATCCCACGAGCAGTACTTC. The chain couples TRBV20-1 to TRBJ2-7, with TRBD2 matching over 8 bases. The CDR3 consists of 15 residues. J was trimmed by 5 bases and V by 3 bases; bases with no gene match: 12. Germline CDR1 DFQATT, CDR2 SNEGSKA (reference sequence).

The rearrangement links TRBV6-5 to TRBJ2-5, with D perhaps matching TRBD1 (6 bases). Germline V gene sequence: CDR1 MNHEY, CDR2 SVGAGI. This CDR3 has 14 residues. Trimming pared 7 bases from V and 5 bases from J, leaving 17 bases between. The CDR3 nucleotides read TGTGCCAGCATGAGGGACACTGTGGCGGAGACCCAGTACTTC. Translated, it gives CASMRDTVAETQYF.

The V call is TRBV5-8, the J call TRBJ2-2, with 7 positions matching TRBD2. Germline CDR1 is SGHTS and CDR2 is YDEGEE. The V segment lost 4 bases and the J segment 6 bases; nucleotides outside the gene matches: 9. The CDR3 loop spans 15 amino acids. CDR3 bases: TGTGCCAGCAGCCCGGCATATGGGGGGGCCGGGGAGCTGTTTTTT. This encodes CASSPAYGGAGELFF.

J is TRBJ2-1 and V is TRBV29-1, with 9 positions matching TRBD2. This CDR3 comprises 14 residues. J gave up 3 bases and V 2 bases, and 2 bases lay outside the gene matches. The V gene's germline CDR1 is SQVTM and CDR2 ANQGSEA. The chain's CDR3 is CSVEQLAGYNEQFF. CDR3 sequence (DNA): TGCAGCGTTGAACAACTAGCGGGCTACAATGAGCAGTTCTTC.

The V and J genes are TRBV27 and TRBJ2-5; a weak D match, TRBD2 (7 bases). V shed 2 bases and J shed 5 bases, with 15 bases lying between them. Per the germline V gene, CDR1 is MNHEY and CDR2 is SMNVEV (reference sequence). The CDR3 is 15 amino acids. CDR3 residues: CASSLGGGGMETQYF. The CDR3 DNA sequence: TGTGCCAGCAGTTTAGGAGGGGGGGGCATGGAGACCCAGTACTTC.

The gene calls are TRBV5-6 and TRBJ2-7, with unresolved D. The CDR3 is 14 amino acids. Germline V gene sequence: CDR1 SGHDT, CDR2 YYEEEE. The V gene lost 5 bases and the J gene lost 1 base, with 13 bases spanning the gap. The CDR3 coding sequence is TGTGCCAGCAGTCCTGAGCCCATATCCTACGAGCAGTACTTC. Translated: CASSPEPISYEQYF.

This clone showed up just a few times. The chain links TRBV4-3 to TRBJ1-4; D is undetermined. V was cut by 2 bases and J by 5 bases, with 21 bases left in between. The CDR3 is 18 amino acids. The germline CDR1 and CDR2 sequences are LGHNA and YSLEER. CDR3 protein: CASSQFSAARQRNEKLFF. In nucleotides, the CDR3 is TGCGCCAGCAGCCAATTCTCAGCCGCTAGGCAGCGGAATGAAAAACTGTTTTTT.